The rows below give T cell receptor beta chains drawn from one sample of a study of blood T cells in healthy people across ages. Via MiXCR, TCRdb re-called the 5' RACE reads, giving one row per CDR3 protein. The table records 2 million or so distinct CDR3 sequences, roughly 49% of them present only once. The sequenced material came from blood. These receptors were taken from a woman aged 40 to 50 in good health. The CDR3 runs from the conserved cysteine through the conserved F or W. Fields, in order: clone size, V gene, J gene, D gene, CDR3 protein, CDR3 DNA. A D gene is named only where the DNA matches it firmly. Clone size is given for some rows only: seen once, a few or many times, or a class if the clone is expanded.

>few|TRBV24-1|TRBJ2-5|TRBD1
CATSEGQTSQYF
TGTGCCACCAGTGAGGGACAGACTTCCCAGTACTTC
>NA|TRBV7-9|TRBJ1-1|NA
CASSVQGRVTEAFF
TGTGCCAGCAGCGTACAGGGACGGGTCACTGAAGCTTTCTTT
>NA|TRBV6-1|TRBJ2-5|TRBD1
CASKPGQGGFETQYF
TGTGCCAGCAAACCGGGACAGGGGGGATTCGAGACCCAGTACTTC
>NA|TRBV12-3/TRBV12-4|TRBJ2-6|TRBD1
CASSGDRGAGANVLTF
TGTGCCAGCAGTGGGGACAGGGGCGCTGGGGCCAACGTCCTGACTTTC
>many|TRBV5-6|TRBJ2-5|NA
CASSLTAQETQYF
TGTGCCAGCAGCTTAACTGCCCAAGAGACCCAGTACTTC
>few|TRBV5-1|TRBJ1-5|TRBD1
CASSLGDRNNQPQHF
TGCGCCAGCAGCTTGGGGGACAGGAACAATCAGCCCCAGCATTTT
>NA|TRBV27|TRBJ1-1|TRBD1
CASSWDRPTPLPFF
TGTGCCAGCAGTTGGGACAGACCGACTCCCCTACCTTTCTTT
>NA|TRBV29-1|TRBJ2-7|TRBD1
CSVQGTGEIYEQYF
TGCAGCGTCCAGGGGACAGGGGAAATCTACGAGCAGTACTTC
>NA|TRBV7-2|TRBJ2-4|NA
CASSLIVVEEQYF
TGTGCCAGCAGCTTAATCGTCGTCGAAGAGCAGTACTTC
>NA|TRBV29-1|TRBJ1-2|NA
CSVAVGGNGYTF
TGCAGCGTTGCTGTGGGGGGGAATGGCTACACCTTC
>NA|TRBV27|TRBJ1-2|TRBD1
CAAGGNPSPSSYGYTF
TGTGCCGCAGGGGGTAACCCCAGCCCGTCGTCCTATGGCTACACCTTC
>NA|TRBV11-2|TRBJ2-3|NA
CASSLDLGGSSTDTQYF
TGTGCCAGCAGCTTAGATCTTGGCGGGTCTAGCACAGATACGCAGTATTTT
>few|TRBV5-1|TRBJ2-5|TRBD1
CASSSTATGYGEETQYF
TGCGCCAGCAGCTCGACAGCGACAGGGTATGGGGAAGAGACCCAGTACTTC
>few|TRBV4-1|TRBJ2-4|TRBD2
CASSQVGEGTENIQYF
TGCGCCAGCAGCCAAGTCGGGGAGGGGACGGAAAACATTCAGTACTTC
>NA|TRBV7-2|TRBJ2-1|NA
CPSSLSRSGLTYNEQFF
TGTCCCAGCAGCTTAAGTAGGAGCGGGTTAACCTACAATGAGCAGTTCTTC
>NA|TRBV20-1|TRBJ2-3|NA
CSARRTRAITDTQYF
TGCAGTGCTAGAAGGACCCGGGCCATCACAGATACGCAGTATTTT
>NA|TRBV6-5|TRBJ2-7|NA
CASSYRAHRTPSEQYF
TGTGCCAGCAGTTACCGAGCCCATCGGACCCCATCCGAGCAGTACTTC
>NA|TRBV3-1|TRBJ2-1|TRBD2
CASSQLGAGGFFGEQFF
TGTGCCAGCAGCCAATTGGGAGCGGGGGGTTTTTTTGGTGAGCAGTTCTTC
>few|TRBV20-1|TRBJ1-1|NA
CSARVGGKNTEAFF
TGCAGTGCTAGAGTGGGGGGTAAGAACACTGAAGCTTTCTTT
>NA|TRBV28|TRBJ2-7|TRBD2
CASSREGGYEQYF
TGTGCCAGCAGTCGGGAGGGCGGTTACGAGCAGTACTTC
>few|TRBV20-1|TRBJ2-3|NA
CSARPDTDTQYF
TGCAGTGCTAGACCCGACACAGATACGCAGTATTTT
>NA|TRBV6-2/TRBV6-3|TRBJ2-7|NA
CASSYAVTAGGPPEQYF
TGTGCCAGCAGTTACGCCGTTACAGCGGGCGGGCCCCCCGAGCAGTACTTC
>NA|TRBV29-1|TRBJ1-1|NA
CSVSGGNRAIMNTEAFF
TGCAGCGTTTCTGGGGGGAACAGGGCAATTATGAACACTGAAGCTTTCTTT
>NA|TRBV28|TRBJ1-2|NA
CASNLQGNFDYGYTF
TGTGCCAGCAACCTACAGGGAAATTTCGACTATGGCTACACCTTC
>NA|TRBV21-1|TRBJ2-7|NA
CASSKVGQGIFYEQYF
NA
>NA|TRBV7-2|TRBJ2-1|TRBD2
CASSLLLAGASYNEQFF
TGTGCCAGCAGCCTGTTACTAGCGGGGGCCTCCTACAATGAGCAGTTCTTC
>NA|TRBV5-1|TRBJ2-1|TRBD2
CASSDTSGGAANEQFF
TGCGCCAGCAGTGATACTAGCGGGGGGGCTGCGAATGAGCAGTTCTTC
>NA|TRBV5-6|TRBJ2-7|NA
CASSFVASGSSYEQYF
TGTGCCAGCAGCTTCGTGGCTTCCGGGTCCTCCTACGAGCAGTACTTC
>NA|TRBV12-3/TRBV12-4|TRBJ2-3|NA
CASSPQLGRSTDTQYF
TGTGCCAGCAGTCCTCAACTAGGTAGGAGCACAGATACGCAGTATTTT